This T cell receptor beta chain was identified during a study of cytomegalovirus exposure and HLA in healthy donors. Overall study context: Approximately 85 million unique TCRs from HLA-typed donors made up an early data release.

V lost 3 bases, J lost 3 bases, and 10 bases stayed unmatched. The V gene's germline CDR1 is SGHRS and CDR2 YFSETQ. The CDR3 runs 16 residues. Study-wide findings and caveats: Beyond CMV serostatus, there was no information to go on about immune exposure.

13 Jbeta primers and 60 Vbeta primers were used for the PCR. This table comes from immunoSEQ multiplex PCR, and its TCRdb copy is limited to in-frame clones, with some not included. The sample shows some 210,000 clones, around 81% of them seen only once. As regards this clone: Its antigen is still unknown.

Although they were nominally healthy when sampled, donors likely had unrecorded immune exposures. The chain recombines TRBV5-1 with TRBJ1-1; 8 bases agree with TRBD1. Sequenced: PBMCs. This TCR came from a woman aged 45-60 years in good health and CMV-seropositive. CDR3: CASSYGQGKDDTEAFF. DNA for the CDR3: TGCGCCAGCAGCTACGGACAGGGTAAGGATGACACTGAAGCTTTCTTT.